This T cell receptor beta chain was recovered during a study of blood T cell repertoires in COVID-19. Study overall: Acute and convalescent COVID-19 specimens originated in the United States, Italy and Spain. PBMCs, B-cell-depleted T cells, or T cells provided the cDNA or gDNA that made up the material.

As handled by the study authors: Reference gene primer amplification gave estimated nucleated cell counts. The table came from immunoSEQ multiplex PCR; TCRdb's copy has only in-frame clones and leaves some out. That table gives V, J and clone size, and the DNA gave D and trimming. The data contain roughly 130,000 clones, approximately 88% of them singletons. The sequenced sample consisted of peripheral blood. The source is a woman in her twenties or thirties who had recovered from COVID-19.

CDR3 DNA sequence: TGTGCCAGTAGTGGAGGACAGTCATCAGATACGCAGTATTTT. Protein sequence: CASSGGQSSDTQYF. This chain connects TRBV19 to TRBJ2-3; weak D call: TRBD1 (6 bases). The germline gives CDR1 LNHDA, CDR2 SQIVND (reference sequence). Trimming shortened V by 5 bases and J by 4 bases, and 13 bases separated the two germline ends. This CDR3 is built from 14 residues.